This entry is about one TCR beta chain. This entry belongs to a study of blood T cell repertoires in COVID-19. Turning to the study itself: Sites across the United States, Italy and Spain contributed samples from acute and convalescent COVID-19. Sample material is recorded as cDNA or gDNA derived from T cells, B-cell-depleted T cells, or PBMCs.

V was trimmed by 3 bases and J by 2 bases, leaving 12 bases between them. CDR1 SGDLS and CDR2 YYNGEE come from the germline V gene. The CDR3 contains 15 residues. Produced via immunoSEQ multiplex PCR; TCRdb's table is partial and in-frame only. Among about 260,000 clones, over 70% were seen once, and the ten largest hold more than 8.5%. The specimen was peripheral blood. The chain combines TRBV9 with TRBJ2-1, with D unresolved. This sequence originates from a woman in her sixties or seventies with COVID-19, enrolled during active disease. CDR3 bases: TGTGCCAGCAGCGCCCGACTGGCTACCTACAATGAGCAGTTCTTC. Its protein product is CASSARLATYNEQFF.